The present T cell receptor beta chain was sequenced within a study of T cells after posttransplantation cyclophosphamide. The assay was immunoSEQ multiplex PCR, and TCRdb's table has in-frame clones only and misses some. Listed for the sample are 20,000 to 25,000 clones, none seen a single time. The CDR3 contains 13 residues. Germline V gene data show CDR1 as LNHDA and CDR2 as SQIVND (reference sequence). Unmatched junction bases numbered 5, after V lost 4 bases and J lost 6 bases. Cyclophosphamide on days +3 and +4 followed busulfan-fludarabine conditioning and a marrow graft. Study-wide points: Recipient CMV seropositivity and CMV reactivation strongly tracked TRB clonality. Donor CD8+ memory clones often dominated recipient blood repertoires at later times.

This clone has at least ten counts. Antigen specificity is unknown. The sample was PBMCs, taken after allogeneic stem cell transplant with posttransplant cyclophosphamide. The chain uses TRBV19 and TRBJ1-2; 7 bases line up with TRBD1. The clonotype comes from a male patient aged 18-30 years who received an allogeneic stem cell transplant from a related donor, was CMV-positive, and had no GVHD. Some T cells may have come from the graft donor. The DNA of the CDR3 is TGTGCCAGTAGTAGACAGGGCGCTGATGGCTACACCTTC. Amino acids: CASSRQGADGYTF.